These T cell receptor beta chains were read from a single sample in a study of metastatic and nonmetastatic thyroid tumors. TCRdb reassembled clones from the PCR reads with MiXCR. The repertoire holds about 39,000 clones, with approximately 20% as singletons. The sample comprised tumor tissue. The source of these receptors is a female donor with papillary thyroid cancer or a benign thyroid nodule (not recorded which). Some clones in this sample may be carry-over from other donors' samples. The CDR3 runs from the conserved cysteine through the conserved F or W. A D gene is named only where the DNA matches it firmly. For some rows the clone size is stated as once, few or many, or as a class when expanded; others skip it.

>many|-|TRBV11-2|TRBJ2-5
CASSLILDPIGEETQYF
TGTGCCAGCAGCTTAATTCTGGACCCTATAGGCGAGGAGACCCAGTACTTC
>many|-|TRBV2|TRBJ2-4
CASRSQGFVGNIQYF
TGTGCCAGCAGGTCCCAGGGGTTTGTGGGGAACATTCAGTACTTC
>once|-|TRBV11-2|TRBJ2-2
CASSFYTTLELFF
TGTGCCAGCAGCTTTTACACCACCTTGGAGCTGTTTTTT
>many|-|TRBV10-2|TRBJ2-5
CASSVMSGQETQYF
TGCGCCAGCAGTGTTATGAGCGGGCAAGAGACCCAGTACTTC
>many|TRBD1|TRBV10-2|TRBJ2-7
CASSESLQGTYYSEQYF
TGCGCCAGCAGTGAGTCGCTACAGGGGACATACTATTCCGAGCAGTACTTC
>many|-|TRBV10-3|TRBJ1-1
CASRASVRPEAFF
TGTGCCTCCAGGGCCTCAGTCCGCCCTGAAGCTTTCTTT
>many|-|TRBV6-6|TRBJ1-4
CASSYFKGPAATNEKLFF
TGTGCCAGCAGTTACTTCAAGGGCCCGGCCGCAACTAATGAAAAACTGTTTTTT
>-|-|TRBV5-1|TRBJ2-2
CASSAGGPGAGELFF
TGCGCCAGCAGTGCCGGTGGCCCTGGAGCCGGGGAGCTGTTTTTT
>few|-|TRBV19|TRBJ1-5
CASSMFSVQPQHF
TGTGCCAGTAGTATGTTTTCGGTTCAGCCCCAGCATTTT
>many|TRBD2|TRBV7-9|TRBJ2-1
CATEDGTRLNNEQFF
TGTGCCACCGAGGACGGGACTAGGCTTAACAATGAGCAGTTCTTC
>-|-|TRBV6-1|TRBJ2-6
CASSTGAGANFLTF
TGTGCCAGCAGCACGGGTGCAGGGGCCAACTTCCTGACTTTC
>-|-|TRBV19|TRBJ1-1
CASIAHSENTEAFF
TGTGCCAGTATAGCCCACTCAGAGAACACTGAAGCTTTCTTT
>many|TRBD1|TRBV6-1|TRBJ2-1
CASRGQGLGGNNEQFF
TGTGCCAGCAGGGGACAGGGCCTCGGGGGGAACAATGAGCAGTTCTTC
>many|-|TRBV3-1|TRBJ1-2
CASSRDYGYTF
TGTGCCAGCAGCCGCGACTATGGCTACACCTTC
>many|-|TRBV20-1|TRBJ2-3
CSARGVFTDTQYF
TGCAGTGCTAGAGGGGTCTTCACAGATACGCAGTATTTT
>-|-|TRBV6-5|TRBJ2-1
CASSSLAGGPSCYNEQFF
TGTGCCAGCAGTTCCTTAGCCGGGGGGCCTTCCTGCTACAATGAGCAGTTCTTC
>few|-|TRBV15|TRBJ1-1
CATSKGEGNTEAFF
TGTGCCACCAGCAAAGGGGAGGGGAACACTGAAGCTTTCTTT
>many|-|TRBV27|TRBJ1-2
CASVGPYGYTF
TGTGCCAGCGTGGGCCCTTATGGCTACACCTTC
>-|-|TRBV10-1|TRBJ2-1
CASSDPGHNNEQFF
TGCGCCAGCAGTGATCCCGGACACAACAATGAGCAGTTCTTC
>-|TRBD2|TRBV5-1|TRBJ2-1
CASSFPMAGGPYNEQFF
TGCGCCAGCAGCTTCCCTATGGCGGGAGGGCCCTACAATGAGCAGTTCTTC
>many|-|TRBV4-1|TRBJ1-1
CASSHRQVENTEAFF
TGCGCCAGCAGCCATCGACAGGTTGAGAACACTGAAGCTTTCTTT
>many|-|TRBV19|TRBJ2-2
CASRPQEGNTGELFF
TGTGCCAGCCGACCCCAGGAGGGGAACACCGGGGAGCTGTTTTTT
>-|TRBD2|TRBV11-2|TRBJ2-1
CASSLRLACIYNEQLF
TGTGCCAGCAGCTTACGACTAGCGTGTATCTACAATGAGCAGCTCTTC
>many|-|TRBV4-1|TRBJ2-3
CASSQTGTLGTDTQYF
TGCGCCAGCAGCCAGACCGGGACCCTGGGCACAGATACGCAGTATTTT
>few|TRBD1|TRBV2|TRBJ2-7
CASSRTGNYELYF
TGTGCCAGCAGTCGGACAGGGAACTACGAGCTGTACTTC
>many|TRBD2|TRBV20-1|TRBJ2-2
CSAPTSGGIGELFF
TGCAGTGCTCCTACTAGCGGGGGGATCGGGGAGCTGTTTTTT
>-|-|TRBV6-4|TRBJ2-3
CASMGFTDTQYF
TGTGCCAGCATGGGGTTCACAGATACGCAGTATTTT
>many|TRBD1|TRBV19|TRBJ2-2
CASSINRGTGELFF
TGTGCCAGTAGTATCAACAGGGGTACCGGGGAGCTGTTTTTT
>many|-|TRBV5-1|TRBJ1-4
CASSRSGEKLFF
TGCGCCAGCTCGAGATCCGGGGAAAAACTGTTTTTT
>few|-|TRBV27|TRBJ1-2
CATLDSVRGGYTF
TGTGCCACCCTCGACAGTGTAAGGGGTGGCTACACCTTC
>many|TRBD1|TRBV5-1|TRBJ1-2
CASRSLPGQGVLVYGYTF
TGCGCCAGCAGAAGCCTCCCGGGACAGGGGGTATTAGTCTATGGCTACACCTTC
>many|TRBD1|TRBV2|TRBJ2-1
CASRPRQGQNEQFF
TGTGCCAGCAGACCCCGACAGGGTCAAAATGAGCAGTTCTTC
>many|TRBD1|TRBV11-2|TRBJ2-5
CASSTGQAIQETQYF
TGTGCCAGCAGCACCGGACAGGCGATCCAAGAGACCCAGTACTTC
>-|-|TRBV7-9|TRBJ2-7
CASSSDSSYYEQYF
TGTGCCAGCAGCTCCGACAGTAGCTATTACGAGCAGTACTTC
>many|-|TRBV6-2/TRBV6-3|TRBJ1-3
CASQTTASGNTIYF
TGTGCCAGCCAAACGACAGCCTCTGGAAACACCATATATTTT
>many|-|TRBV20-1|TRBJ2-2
CSARLSTGELFF
TGCAGTGCTAGACTCAGCACCGGGGAGCTGTTTTTT
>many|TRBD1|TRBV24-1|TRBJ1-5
CATSGTDNSNQPQHF
TGTGCCACCTCCGGGACAGACAATAGCAATCAGCCCCAGCATTTC
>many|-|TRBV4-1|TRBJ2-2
CASSPLEGEGAGELFF
TGCGCCAGCAGCCCCCTGGAGGGAGAAGGGGCCGGGGAGCTGTTTTTT
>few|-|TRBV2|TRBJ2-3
CASRLRGYTDTQYF
TGTGCCAGCAGGTTAAGGGGTTACACAGATACGCAGTATTTT
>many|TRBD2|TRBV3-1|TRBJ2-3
CASSQSGLADARSDTQYF
TGTGCCAGCAGCCAATCGGGACTAGCGGACGCAAGATCAGATACGCAGTATTTT
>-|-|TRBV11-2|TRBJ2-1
CASSPPSFSSYNEQFF
TGTGCCAGCAGCCCCCCATCGTTTAGCTCCTACAATGAGCAGTTCTTC
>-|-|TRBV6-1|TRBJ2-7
CASSADPGIAEQYF
TGTGCCAGCAGTGCCGACCCGGGGATCGCTGAGCAGTACTTC
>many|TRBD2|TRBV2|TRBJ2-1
CASRGLAGHNEQFF
TGTGCCAGCAGAGGACTAGCGGGGCACAATGAGCAGTTCTTC
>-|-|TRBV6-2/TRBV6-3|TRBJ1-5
CASSYQGQQPQHF
TGTGCCAGCAGTTACCAGGGCCAGCAGCCCCAGCATTTT
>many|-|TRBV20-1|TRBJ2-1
CSARETGTDYNEQFF
TGCAGTGCTAGAGAGACCGGGACCGACTACAATGAGCAGTTCTTC
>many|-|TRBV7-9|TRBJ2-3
CASSLVRGGTVGDTQYF
TGTGCCAGCAGCTTAGTCAGAGGGGGGACAGTTGGAGATACGCAGTATTTT
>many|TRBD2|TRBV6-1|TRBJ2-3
CASRGLAGGLTDTQYF
TGTGCCAGCAGGGGACTAGCGGGGGGTCTCACAGATACGCAGTATTTT
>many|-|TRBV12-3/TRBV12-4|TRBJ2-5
CASSLTRKETQYF
TGTGCCAGCAGTTTGACTAGGAAAGAGACCCAGTACTTC
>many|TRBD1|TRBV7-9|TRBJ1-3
CASSRTGGNTIYF
TGTGCCAGCAGCAGGACAGGGGGAAACACCATATATTTT
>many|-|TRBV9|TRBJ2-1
CASSVVGGGRNEQFF
TGTGCCAGCAGCGTAGTTGGCGGGGGCCGAAATGAGCAGTTCTTC
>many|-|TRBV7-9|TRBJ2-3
CASSLLADTQYF
TGTGCCAGCAGCCTTCTGGCAGATACGCAGTATTTT
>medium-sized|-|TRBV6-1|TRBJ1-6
CASSVQPSKDSPLHF
TGTGCCAGCAGTGTTCAGCCAAGCAAGGATTCACCCCTCCACTTT
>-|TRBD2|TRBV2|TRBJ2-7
CASSDWSGREYF
TGTGCCAGCAGTGATTGGAGCGGGAGAGAGTACTTC
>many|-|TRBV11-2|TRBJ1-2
CASSQIKTRWRPGYTF
TGTGCCAGCAGCCAGATCAAAACAAGGTGGCGTCCTGGCTACACCTTC
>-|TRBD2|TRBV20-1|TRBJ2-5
CSADLAVGRGGETQYF
TGCAGTGCCGATTTGGCGGTGGGACGGGGGGGAGAGACCCAGTACTTC
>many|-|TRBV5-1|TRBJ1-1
CASSGPFLEGTEAFF
TGCGCCAGCAGCGGCCCCTTCCTTGAAGGCACTGAAGCTTTCTTT
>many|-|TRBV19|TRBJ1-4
CASRMAGPTNEKLFF
TGTGCCAGTAGAATGGCGGGTCCAACTAATGAAAAACTGTTTTTT